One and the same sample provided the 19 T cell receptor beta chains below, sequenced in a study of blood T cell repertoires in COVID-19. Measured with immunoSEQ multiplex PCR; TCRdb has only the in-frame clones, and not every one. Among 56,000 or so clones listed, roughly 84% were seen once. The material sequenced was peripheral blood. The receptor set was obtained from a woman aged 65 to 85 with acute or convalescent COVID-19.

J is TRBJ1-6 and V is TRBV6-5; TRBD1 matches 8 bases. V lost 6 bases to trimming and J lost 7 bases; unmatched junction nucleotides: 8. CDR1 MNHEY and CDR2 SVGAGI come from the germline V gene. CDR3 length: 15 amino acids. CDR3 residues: CASRLTGTGNSPLHF. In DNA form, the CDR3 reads TGTGCCAGCAGACTTACCGGGACAGGCAATTCACCCCTCCACTTT.

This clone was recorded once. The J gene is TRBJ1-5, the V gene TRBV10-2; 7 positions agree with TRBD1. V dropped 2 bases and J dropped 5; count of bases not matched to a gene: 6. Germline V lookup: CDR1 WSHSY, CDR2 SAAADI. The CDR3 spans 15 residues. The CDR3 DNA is TGCGCCAGCAGTGAGAGGTCAGGGGGTGATCAGCCCCAGCATTTT. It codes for CASSERSGGDQPQHF.

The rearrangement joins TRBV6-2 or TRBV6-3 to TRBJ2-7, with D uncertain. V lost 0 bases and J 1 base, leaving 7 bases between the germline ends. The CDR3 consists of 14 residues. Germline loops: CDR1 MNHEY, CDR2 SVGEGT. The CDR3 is CASSYSDGSYEQYF. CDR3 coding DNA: TGTGCCAGCAGTTACTCCGACGGGTCCTACGAGCAGTACTTC.

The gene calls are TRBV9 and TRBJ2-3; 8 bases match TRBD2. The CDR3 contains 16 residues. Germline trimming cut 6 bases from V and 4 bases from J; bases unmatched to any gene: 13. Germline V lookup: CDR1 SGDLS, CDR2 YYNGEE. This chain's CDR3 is CASNAGAGATSDTQYF. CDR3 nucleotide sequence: TGTGCCAGCAACGCGGGAGCGGGGGCAACTTCAGATACGCAGTATTTT.

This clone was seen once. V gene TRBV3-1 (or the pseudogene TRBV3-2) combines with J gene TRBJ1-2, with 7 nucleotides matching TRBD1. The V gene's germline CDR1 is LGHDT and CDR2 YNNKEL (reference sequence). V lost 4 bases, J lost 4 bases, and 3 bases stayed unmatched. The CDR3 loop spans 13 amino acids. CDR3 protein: CASSPDRAYGYTF. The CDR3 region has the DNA TGTGCCAGCAGCCCAGACAGGGCCTATGGCTACACCTTC.

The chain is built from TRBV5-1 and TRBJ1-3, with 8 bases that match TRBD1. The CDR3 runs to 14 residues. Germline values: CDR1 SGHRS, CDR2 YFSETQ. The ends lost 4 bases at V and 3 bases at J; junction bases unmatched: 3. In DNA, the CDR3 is TGCGCCAGCAGCCCAGGGGGCTATGGAAACACCATATATTTT. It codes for CASSPGGYGNTIYF.

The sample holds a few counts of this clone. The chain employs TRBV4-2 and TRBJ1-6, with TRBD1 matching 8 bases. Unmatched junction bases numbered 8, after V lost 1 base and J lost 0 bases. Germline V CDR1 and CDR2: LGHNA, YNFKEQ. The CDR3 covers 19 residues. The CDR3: CASSQADRGRGSYNSPLHF. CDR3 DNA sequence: TGTGCCAGCAGCCAAGCAGACAGGGGAAGGGGCTCCTATAATTCACCCCTCCACTTT.

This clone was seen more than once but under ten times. In DNA, the CDR3 is TGTGCCAGCAGCAGCTCTAAGGGGGAGCTGTTTTTT. This sequence encodes CASSSSKGELFF. The chain has TRBV3-1 (or the pseudogene TRBV3-2) and TRBJ2-2; D unresolved. Trimming took 5 bases from V and 8 from J, leaving 9 bases between them. This CDR3 spans 12 amino acids. The germline V gene encodes CDR1 LGHDT and CDR2 YNNKEL (reference sequence).

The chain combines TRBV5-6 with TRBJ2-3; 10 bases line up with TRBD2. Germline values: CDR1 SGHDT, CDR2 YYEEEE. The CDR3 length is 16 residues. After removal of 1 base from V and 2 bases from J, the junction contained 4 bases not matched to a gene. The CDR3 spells CASSLTSGEYTDTQYF. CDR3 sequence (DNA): TGTGCCAGCAGCTTGACTAGCGGGGAGTACACAGATACGCAGTATTTT.

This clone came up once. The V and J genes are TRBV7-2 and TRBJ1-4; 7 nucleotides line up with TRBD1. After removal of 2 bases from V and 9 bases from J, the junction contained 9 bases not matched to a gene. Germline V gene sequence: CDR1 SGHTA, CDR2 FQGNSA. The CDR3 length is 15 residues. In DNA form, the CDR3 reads TGTGCCAGCAGCTTACAGGGGGGCGGGAGGCAAAAACTGTTTTTT. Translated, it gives CASSLQGGGRQKLFF.

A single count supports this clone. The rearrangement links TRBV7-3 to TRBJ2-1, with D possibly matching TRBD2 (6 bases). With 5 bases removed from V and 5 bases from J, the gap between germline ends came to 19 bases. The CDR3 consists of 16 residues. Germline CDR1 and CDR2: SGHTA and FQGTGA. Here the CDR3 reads CASSGDSGSINNEQFF. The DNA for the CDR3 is TGTGCCAGCAGCGGGGACTCGGGGTCGATTAACAATGAGCAGTTCTTC.

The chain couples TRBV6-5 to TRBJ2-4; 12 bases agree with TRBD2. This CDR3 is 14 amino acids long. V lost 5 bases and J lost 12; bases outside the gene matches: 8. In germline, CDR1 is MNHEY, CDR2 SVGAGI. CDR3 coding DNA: TGTGCCAGCAGTCAGGGACTAGCGGGCCGCCATCAGTACTTC. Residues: CASSQGLAGRHQYF.

The CDR3 protein is CATSDTNTGELFF. For the CDR3, the DNA is TGTGCCACCAGTGACACGAACACCGGGGAGCTGTTTTTT. This sequence joins TRBV24-1 and TRBJ2-2; D unclear. Per the germline V gene, CDR1 is KGHDR and CDR2 is SFDVKD. The CDR3 has 13 amino acids. Trimming stripped 4 bases from V and 0 bases from J, with 2 bases between.

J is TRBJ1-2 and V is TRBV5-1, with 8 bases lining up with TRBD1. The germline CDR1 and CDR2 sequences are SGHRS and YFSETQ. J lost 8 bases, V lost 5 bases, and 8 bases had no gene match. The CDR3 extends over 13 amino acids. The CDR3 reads CASSPDRGGGYTF. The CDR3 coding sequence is TGCGCCAGCAGTCCCGACAGGGGTGGCGGCTACACCTTC.

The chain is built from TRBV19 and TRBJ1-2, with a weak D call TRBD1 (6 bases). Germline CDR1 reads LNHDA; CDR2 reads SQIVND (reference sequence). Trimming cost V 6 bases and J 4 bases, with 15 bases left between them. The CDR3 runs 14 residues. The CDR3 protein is CASSSGQPTYGYTF. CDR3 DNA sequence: TGTGCCAGTAGCAGCGGACAGCCAACCTATGGCTACACCTTC.

In nucleotides, the CDR3 is TGTGCCAGTAGTACTCTCAGGGGCATCCTATATTTT. Its protein is CASSTLRGILYF. This chain connects TRBV19 to TRBJ1-3, with a weak D call TRBD1 (6 bases). V lost 4 bases to trimming and J lost 14 bases, with 15 bases between them. Looked up from germline, CDR1 is LNHDA and CDR2 is SQIVND (reference sequence). This CDR3 has 12 amino acids.

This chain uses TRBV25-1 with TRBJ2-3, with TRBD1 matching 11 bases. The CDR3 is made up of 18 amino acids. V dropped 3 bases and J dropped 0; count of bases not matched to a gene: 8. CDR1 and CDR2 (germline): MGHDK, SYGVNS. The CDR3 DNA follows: TGTGCCAGCAGTGAGGGGACAGGGGGAACTTATAGCACAGATACGCAGTATTTT. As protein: CASSEGTGGTYSTDTQYF.

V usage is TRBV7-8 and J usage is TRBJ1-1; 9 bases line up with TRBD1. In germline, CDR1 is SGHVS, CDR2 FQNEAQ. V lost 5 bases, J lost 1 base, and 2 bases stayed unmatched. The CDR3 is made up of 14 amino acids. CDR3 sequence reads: CASSPGQGNTEAFF. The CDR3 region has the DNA TGTGCCAGCAGCCCGGGACAGGGGAACACTGAAGCTTTCTTT.

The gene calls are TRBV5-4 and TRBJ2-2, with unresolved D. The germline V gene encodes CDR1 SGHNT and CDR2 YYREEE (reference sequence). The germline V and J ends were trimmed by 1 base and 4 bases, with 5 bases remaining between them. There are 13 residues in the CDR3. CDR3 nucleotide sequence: TGTGCCAGCAGCTTGCCCAGCACCGGGGAGCTGTTTTTT. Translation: CASSLPSTGELFF.